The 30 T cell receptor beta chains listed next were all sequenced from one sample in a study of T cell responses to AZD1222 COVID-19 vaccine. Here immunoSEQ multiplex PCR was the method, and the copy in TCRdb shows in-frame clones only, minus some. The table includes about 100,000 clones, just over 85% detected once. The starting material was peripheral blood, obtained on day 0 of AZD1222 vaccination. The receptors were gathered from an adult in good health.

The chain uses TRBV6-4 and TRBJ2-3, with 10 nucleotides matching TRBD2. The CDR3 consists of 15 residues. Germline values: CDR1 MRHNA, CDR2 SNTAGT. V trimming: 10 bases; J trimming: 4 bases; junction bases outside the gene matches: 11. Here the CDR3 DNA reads TGTGCCACCGCAAGAGAAGCGGGAGGGTCAGATACGCAGTATTTT. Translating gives CATAREAGGSDTQYF.

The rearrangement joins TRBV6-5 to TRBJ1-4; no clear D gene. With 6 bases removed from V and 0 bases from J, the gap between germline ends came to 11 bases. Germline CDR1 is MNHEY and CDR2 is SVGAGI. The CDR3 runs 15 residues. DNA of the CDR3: TGTGCCAGCAGAGCCTCAGTTGCAACTAATGAAAAACTGTTTTTT. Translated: CASRASVATNEKLFF.

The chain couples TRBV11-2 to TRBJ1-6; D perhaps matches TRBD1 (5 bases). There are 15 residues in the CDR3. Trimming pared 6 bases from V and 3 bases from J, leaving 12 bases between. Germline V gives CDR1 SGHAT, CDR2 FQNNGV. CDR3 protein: CASRRPQDYNSPLHF. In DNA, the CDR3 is TGTGCCAGCAGGAGGCCACAGGACTATAATTCACCCCTCCACTTT.

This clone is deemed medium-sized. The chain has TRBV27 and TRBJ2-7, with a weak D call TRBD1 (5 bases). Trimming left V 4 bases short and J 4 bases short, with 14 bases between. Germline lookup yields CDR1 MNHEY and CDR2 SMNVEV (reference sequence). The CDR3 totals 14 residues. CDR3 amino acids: CASSSINRFYEQYF. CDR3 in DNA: TGTGCCAGCAGTTCCATAAACAGGTTTTACGAGCAGTACTTC.

This CDR3 reads CASSPNRGSYEQYF. The CDR3, as DNA: TGTGCCAGCAGTCCAAACAGGGGATCCTACGAGCAGTACTTC. This chain connects TRBV2 to TRBJ2-7, with 7 bases identical to TRBD1. V dropped 5 bases and J dropped 1; count of bases not matched to a gene: 5. Looked up from germline, CDR1 is SNHLY and CDR2 is FYNNEI. The CDR3 contains 14 residues.

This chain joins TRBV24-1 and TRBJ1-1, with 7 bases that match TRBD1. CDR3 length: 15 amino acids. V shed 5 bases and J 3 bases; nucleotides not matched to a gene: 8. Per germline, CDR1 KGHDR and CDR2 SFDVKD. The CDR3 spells CATSGQGGIDTEAFF. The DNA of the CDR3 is TGTGCCACCAGTGGCCAAGGGGGCATTGACACTGAAGCTTTCTTT.

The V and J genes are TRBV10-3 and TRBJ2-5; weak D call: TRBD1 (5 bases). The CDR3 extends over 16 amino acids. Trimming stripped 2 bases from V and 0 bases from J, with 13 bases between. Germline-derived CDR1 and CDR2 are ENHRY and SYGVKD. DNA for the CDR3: TGTGCCATCAGTGAGGGACATAAGCGATACCAAGAGACCCAGTACTTC. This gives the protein CAISEGHKRYQETQYF.

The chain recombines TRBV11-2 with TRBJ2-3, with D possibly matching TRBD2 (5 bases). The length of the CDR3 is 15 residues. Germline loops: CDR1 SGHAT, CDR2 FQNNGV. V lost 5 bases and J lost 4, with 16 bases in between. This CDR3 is CASSPGVNSADTQYF. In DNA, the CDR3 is TGTGCCAGCAGCCCCGGGGTAAATTCCGCAGATACGCAGTATTTT.

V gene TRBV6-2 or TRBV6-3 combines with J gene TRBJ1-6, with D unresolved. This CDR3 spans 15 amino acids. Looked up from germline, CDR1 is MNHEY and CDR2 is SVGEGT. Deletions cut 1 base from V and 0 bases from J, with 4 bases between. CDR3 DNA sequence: TGTGCCAGCAGTTACTGGAGCTCCTATAATTCACCCCTCCACTTT. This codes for CASSYWSSYNSPLHF.

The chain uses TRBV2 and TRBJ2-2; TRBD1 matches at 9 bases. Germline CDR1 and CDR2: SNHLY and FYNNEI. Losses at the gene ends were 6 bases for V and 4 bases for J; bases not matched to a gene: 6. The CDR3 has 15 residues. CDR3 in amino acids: CASRADRGGTGELFF. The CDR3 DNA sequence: TGTGCCAGCAGGGCGGACAGGGGAGGCACCGGGGAGCTGTTTTTT.

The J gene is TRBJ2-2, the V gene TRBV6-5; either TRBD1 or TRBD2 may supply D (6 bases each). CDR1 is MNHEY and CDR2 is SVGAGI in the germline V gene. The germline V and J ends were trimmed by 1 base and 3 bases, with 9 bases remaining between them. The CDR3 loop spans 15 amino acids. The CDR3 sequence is CASSYWGADTGELFF. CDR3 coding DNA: TGTGCCAGCAGTTACTGGGGGGCGGACACCGGGGAGCTGTTTTTT.

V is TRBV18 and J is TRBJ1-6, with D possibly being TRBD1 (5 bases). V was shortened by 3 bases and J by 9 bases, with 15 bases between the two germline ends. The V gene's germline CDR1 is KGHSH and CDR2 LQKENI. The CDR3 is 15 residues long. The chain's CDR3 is CASSPGPAVASPLHF. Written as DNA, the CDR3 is TGTGCCAGCTCACCGGGGCCCGCAGTTGCTTCACCCCTCCACTTT.

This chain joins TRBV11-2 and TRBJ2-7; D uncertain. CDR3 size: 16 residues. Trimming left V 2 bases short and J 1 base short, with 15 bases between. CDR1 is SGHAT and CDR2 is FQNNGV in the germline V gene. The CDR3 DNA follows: TGTGCCAGCAGCTTAAGGTTCGGCGGAGCTTCCTACGAGCAGTACTTC. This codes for CASSLRFGGASYEQYF.

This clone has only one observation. The CDR3 nucleotides are TGTGCCAGCAGCGACAGGGGAGAGCACACTGAAGCTTTCTTT. This codes for CASSDRGEHTEAFF. The V call is TRBV9, the J call TRBJ1-1, with 7 bases lining up with TRBD1. V was pared by 3 bases and J by 3 bases, with 5 bases of the junction left unmatched. The CDR3 is made up of 14 amino acids. Germline V gene data show CDR1 as SGDLS and CDR2 as YYNGEE.

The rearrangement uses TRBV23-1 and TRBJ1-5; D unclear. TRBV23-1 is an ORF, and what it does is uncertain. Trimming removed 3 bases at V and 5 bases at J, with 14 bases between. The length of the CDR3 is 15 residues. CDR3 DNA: TGCGCCAGCAGTCATCCTAAGTCCTTCGATCAGCCCCAGCATTTT. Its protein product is CASSHPKSFDQPQHF.

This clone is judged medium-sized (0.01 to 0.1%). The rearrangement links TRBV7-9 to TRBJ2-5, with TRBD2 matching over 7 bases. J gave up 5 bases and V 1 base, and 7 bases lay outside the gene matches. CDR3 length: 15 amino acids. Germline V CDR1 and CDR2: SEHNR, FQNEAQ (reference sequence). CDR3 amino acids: CASSLGPLRGETQYF. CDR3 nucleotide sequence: TGTGCCAGCAGCTTAGGACCTTTGCGGGGGGAGACCCAGTACTTC.

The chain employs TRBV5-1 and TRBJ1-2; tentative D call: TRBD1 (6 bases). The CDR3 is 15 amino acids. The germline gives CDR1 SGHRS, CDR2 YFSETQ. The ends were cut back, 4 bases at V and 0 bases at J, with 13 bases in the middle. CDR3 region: CASSLRDTPNYGYTF. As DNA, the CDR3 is TGCGCCAGCAGCCTCCGGGACACTCCTAACTATGGCTACACCTTC.

The CDR3: CASSPNRLPWNYGYTF. For the CDR3, the DNA is TGTGCCAGCAGCCCAAATCGTCTTCCTTGGAACTATGGCTACACCTTC. The chain links TRBV5-6 to TRBJ1-2; no firm D call. CDR1 SGHDT and CDR2 YYEEEE come from the germline V gene. The CDR3 contains 16 residues. The germline V and J ends were trimmed by 4 bases and 2 bases, with 18 bases remaining between them.

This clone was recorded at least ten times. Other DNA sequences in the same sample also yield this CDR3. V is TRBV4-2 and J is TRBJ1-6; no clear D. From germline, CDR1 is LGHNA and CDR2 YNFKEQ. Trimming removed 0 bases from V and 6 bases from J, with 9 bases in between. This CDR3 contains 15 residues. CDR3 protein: CASSQDRVVNSPLHF. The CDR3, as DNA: TGTGCCAGCAGCCAAGATAGGGTGGTTAATTCACCCCTCCACTTT.

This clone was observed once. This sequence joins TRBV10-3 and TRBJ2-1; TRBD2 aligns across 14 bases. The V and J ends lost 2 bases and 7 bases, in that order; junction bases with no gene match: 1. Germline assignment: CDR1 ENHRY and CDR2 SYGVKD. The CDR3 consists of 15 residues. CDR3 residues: CAISEGLAGGNEQFF. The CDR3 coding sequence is TGTGCCATCAGTGAGGGACTAGCGGGAGGTAATGAGCAGTTCTTC.

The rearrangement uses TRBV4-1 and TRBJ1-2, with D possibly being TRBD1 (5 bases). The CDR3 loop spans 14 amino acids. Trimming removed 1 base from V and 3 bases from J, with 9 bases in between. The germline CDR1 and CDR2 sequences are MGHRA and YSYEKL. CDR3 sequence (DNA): TGCGCCAGCAGCCAAGGGGGGTATCACTATGGCTACACCTTC. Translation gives CASSQGGYHYGYTF.

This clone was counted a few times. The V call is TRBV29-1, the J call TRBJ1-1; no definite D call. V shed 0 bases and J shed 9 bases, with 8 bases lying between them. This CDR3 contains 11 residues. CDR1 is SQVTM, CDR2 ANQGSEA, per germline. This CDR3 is CSVEDVGKAFF. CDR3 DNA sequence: TGCAGCGTTGAAGATGTCGGAAAAGCTTTCTTT. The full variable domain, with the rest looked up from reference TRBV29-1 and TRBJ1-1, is SAVISQKPSRDICQRGTSLTIQCQVDSQVTMMFWYRQQPGQSLTLIATANQGSEATYESGFVIDKFPISRPNLTFSTLTVSNMSPEDSSIYLCSVEDVGKAFFGQGTRLTVV.

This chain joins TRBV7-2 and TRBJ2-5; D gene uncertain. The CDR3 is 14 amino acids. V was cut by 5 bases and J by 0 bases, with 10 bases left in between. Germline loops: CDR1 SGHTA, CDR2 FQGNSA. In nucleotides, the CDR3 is TGTGCCAGCAGCCCCGCCGCCTACCAAGAGACCCAGTACTTC. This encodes CASSPAAYQETQYF.

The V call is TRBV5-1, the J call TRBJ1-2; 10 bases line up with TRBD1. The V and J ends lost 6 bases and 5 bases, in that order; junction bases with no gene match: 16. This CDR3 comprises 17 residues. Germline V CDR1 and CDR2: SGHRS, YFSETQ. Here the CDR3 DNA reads TGCGCCAGCACCACAGCCCCGGGACAGGGGATGGGGTATGGCTACACCTTC. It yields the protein CASTTAPGQGMGYGYTF.

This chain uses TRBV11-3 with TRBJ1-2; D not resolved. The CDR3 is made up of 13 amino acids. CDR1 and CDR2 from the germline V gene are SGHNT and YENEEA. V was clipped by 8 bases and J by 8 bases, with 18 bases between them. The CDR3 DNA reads TGTGCCAGCGCGATGGACGGGTTTTCCGGCTACACCTTC. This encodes CASAMDGFSGYTF.

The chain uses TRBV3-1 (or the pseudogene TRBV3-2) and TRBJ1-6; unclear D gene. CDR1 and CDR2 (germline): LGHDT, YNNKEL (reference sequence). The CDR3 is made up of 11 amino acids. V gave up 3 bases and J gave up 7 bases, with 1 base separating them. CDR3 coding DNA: TGTGCCAGCAGCCACAATTCACCCCTCCACTTT. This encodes CASSHNSPLHF.

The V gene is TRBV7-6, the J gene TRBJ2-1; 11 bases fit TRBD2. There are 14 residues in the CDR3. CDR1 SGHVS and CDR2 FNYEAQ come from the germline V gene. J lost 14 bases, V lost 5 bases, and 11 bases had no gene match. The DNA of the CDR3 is TGTGCCAGCAGCCCCAGACTAGCGGGGCGGGCTGAGTTCTTC. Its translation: CASSPRLAGRAEFF.

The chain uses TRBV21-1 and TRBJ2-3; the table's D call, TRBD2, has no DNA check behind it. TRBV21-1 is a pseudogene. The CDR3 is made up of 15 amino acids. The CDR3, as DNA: TGTGCCAGCAGCAACCCCGGGGGGGGCACAGATACGCAGTATTTT. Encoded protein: CASSNPGGGTDTQYF.

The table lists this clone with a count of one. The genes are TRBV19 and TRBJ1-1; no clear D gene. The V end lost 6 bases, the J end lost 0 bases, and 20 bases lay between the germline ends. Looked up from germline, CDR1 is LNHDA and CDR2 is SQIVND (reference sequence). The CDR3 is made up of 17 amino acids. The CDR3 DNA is TGTGCCAGTAGGTTTGACGCTTCCTATGGAGTGAACACTGAAGCTTTCTTT. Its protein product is CASRFDASYGVNTEAFF.

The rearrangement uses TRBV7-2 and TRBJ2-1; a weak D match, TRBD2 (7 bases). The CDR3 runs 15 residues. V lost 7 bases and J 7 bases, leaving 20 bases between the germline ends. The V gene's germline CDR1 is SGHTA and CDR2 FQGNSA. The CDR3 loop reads CASTRSGLGGNEQFF. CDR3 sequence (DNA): TGTGCCAGCACCCGGAGCGGACTAGGGGGGAATGAGCAGTTCTTC.